A selection of T cell receptor beta chains follows, all from one sample in a study of OX40 agonist ivuxolimab in advanced cancers. Sequencing was performed with immunoSEQ multiplex PCR; in TCRdb, only in-frame clones are kept and a portion is missing. Seen here are 50,000 or so clones, approximately 90% observed once, and the top ten hold 13% to 15%. Sequenced here: CD4+ or CD8+ T cells sorted from blood, sampled in a trial of the OX40 agonist ivuxolimab. The receptor source for this set is an adult with an advanced solid tumor such as melanoma, head and neck, liver or kidney cancer. Both conserved end residues are part of each CDR3. Each record gives: CDR3 protein, CDR3 DNA, J gene, D gene, V gene, clone size. A D gene is named only where the DNA matches it firmly. Not every row has a clone size; where given, it reads once, few, many or a size class.

CASSLGTGVLLAFF,TGCGCCAGCAGCTTGGGGACAGGGGTTCTTTTAGCTTTCTTT,TRBJ1-1,TRBD1,TRBV5-1,-
CASSQGTGDTGELFF,TGTGCCAGCAGCCAAGGGACAGGGGACACCGGGGAGCTGTTTTTT,TRBJ2-2,TRBD1,TRBV4-2,-
CASSAGGTADYEQYF,TGCGCCAGCAGCGCGGGGGGGACAGCCGACTACGAGCAGTACTTC,TRBJ2-7,TRBD2,TRBV5-1,-
CASSEVGGNGYTF,TGTGCCAGCAGTGAAGTGGGAGGGAATGGCTACACCTTC,TRBJ1-2,-,TRBV2,-
CASSERRDYEQYF,TGCGCCAGCAGTGAGCGCAGGGACTACGAGCAGTACTTC,TRBJ2-7,-,TRBV10-1,-
CASSPGGSGTYEQYF,TGTGCCAGCTCACCAGGAGGTAGCGGAACCTACGAGCAGTACTTC,TRBJ2-7,-,TRBV18,once
CAISGGPYYEQYF,TGTGCCATCAGTGGTGGTCCCTACTACGAGCAGTACTTC,TRBJ2-7,-,TRBV10-3,-
CASKRHRNTIYF,TGTGCCAGCAAAAGGCATAGAAACACCATATATTTT,TRBJ1-3,-,TRBV6-6,few
CASSLGFRAQETQYF,TGTGCCAGCAGCTTGGGGTTTCGGGCACAAGAGACCCAGTACTTC,TRBJ2-5,-,TRBV5-5,-
CASRPTSLSTDTQYF,TGTGCCAGCAGGCCGACTAGCTTGAGCACAGATACGCAGTATTTT,TRBJ2-3,TRBD2,TRBV7-3,-
CASIRTGESVHEQYF,TGTGCCAGCATACGTACGGGGGAGAGCGTCCACGAGCAGTACTTC,TRBJ2-7,-,TRBV7-8,-
CASSYSARTYEQYF,TGTGCCAGCAGTTACTCAGCAAGAACCTACGAGCAGTACTTC,TRBJ2-7,-,TRBV6-5,once
CASSEGDVRISLGGYTF,TGTGCCAGCAGTGAAGGCGACGTCCGAATCTCCCTAGGTGGCTACACCTTC,TRBJ1-2,-,TRBV6-1,-
CAWSAPGTDTQYF,TGTGCCTGGAGTGCGCCGGGGACCGATACGCAGTATTTT,TRBJ2-3,-,TRBV30,-
CASSHESGTYPYEQYF,TGTGCCAGCAGCCACGAGTCCGGGACTTATCCCTACGAGCAGTACTTC,TRBJ2-7,-,TRBV4-2,-
CASSQDLRGGGEKLFF,TGTGCCAGCAGCCAAGATCTGAGAGGGGGAGGTGAAAAACTGTTTTTT,TRBJ1-4,-,TRBV14,-
CASSLKSLENIQYF,TGTGCCAGCAGCCTAAAATCCTTAGAAAACATTCAGTACTTC,TRBJ2-4,-,TRBV7-9,-
CASSYRTSYEQYF,TGTGCCAGCAGTTACCGGACGTCCTACGAGCAGTACTTC,TRBJ2-7,-,TRBV27,once
CASSLGGLTGNTIYF,TGTGCCAGCAGCCTCGGGGGGTTGACTGGAAACACCATATATTTT,TRBJ1-3,-,TRBV6-1,-
CASRLLNQPQHF,TGTGCCAGCCGACTCCTCAATCAGCCCCAGCATTTT,TRBJ1-5,-,TRBV28,few
CAWSKGHLYEQYF,TGTGCCTGGAGTAAGGGACACCTATACGAGCAGTACTTC,TRBJ2-7,-,TRBV30,-
CASSPQGGSSYEQYF,TGTGCCAGCAGCCCTCAGGGGGGGAGCTCCTACGAGCAGTACTTC,TRBJ2-7,-,TRBV7-3,-
CARVSRAQWTYEQYF,TGTGCCAGGGTCTCCCGGGCCCAGTGGACCTACGAGCAGTACTTC,TRBJ2-7,-,TRBV6-5,-
CASTQGPYTGELFF,TGTGCCAGCACCCAGGGCCCCTACACCGGGGAGCTGTTTTTT,TRBJ2-2,-,TRBV6-1,-
CASGSSGRFFEQYF,TGTGCCAGCGGTTCTAGCGGCCGTTTTTTCGAGCAGTACTTC,TRBJ2-7,TRBD2,TRBV7-9,-
CASSLGTGSEGQPQHF,TGTGCCAGCAGCTTGGGGACAGGGTCGGAAGGCCAGCCCCAGCATTTT,TRBJ1-5,TRBD1,TRBV11-2,-
CAWSVLRTEAFF,TGTGCCTGGAGTGTACTACGAACTGAAGCTTTCTTT,TRBJ1-1,-,TRBV30,-
CASSLRAGGRTDTQYF,TGTGCCAGCAGCTTAAGAGCGGGAGGGAGGACAGATACGCAGTATTTT,TRBJ2-3,TRBD2,TRBV7-3,-
CASSQTGTVNYGYTF,TGTGCCAGCAGCCAAACAGGGACCGTTAACTATGGCTACACCTTC,TRBJ1-2,-,TRBV6-6,few
CASTYYRSQPQHF,TGTGCCAGCACTTACTACAGGAGCCAGCCCCAGCATTTT,TRBJ1-5,-,TRBV28,-
CASSSKTSFESETQYF,TGTGCCAGCAGCTCCAAAACTAGCTTTGAATCGGAGACCCAGTACTTC,TRBJ2-5,-,TRBV5-4,-
CASGGQGEVYEQYF,TGTGCCAGCGGCGGACAGGGTGAAGTCTACGAGCAGTACTTC,TRBJ2-7,TRBD1,TRBV6-5,-
CASSLIRTGKIYGYTF,TGTGCCAGCAGCTTGATTAGAACGGGGAAAATCTATGGCTACACCTTC,TRBJ1-2,-,TRBV5-8,-
CAIRDGLAGHTGELFF,TGTGCCATCAGAGATGGACTAGCGGGGCACACCGGGGAGCTGTTTTTT,TRBJ2-2,TRBD2,TRBV10-3,-
CASSSGLGDNEQFF,TGCGCCAGCAGCTCGGGCCTCGGGGACAATGAGCAGTTCTTC,TRBJ2-1,-,TRBV5-1,-
CASSSPGVASYNEQFF,TGTGCCAGCAGCTCCCCGGGGGTAGCGTCCTACAATGAGCAGTTCTTC,TRBJ2-1,-,TRBV7-2,-
CASSFSGREYNEQFF,TGTGCCAGCAGCTTTAGCGGGAGGGAATACAATGAGCAGTTCTTC,TRBJ2-1,TRBD2,TRBV7-3,-
CASSYSGQLAKNIQYF,TGTGCCAGCAGTTACTCCGGGCAGTTAGCCAAAAACATTCAGTACTTC,TRBJ2-4,-,TRBV6-5,-
CASSLQGSGNTIYF,TGTGCCAGCTCACTACAGGGCTCTGGAAACACCATATATTTT,TRBJ1-3,-,TRBV18,-
CASSELVTMYNEQFF,TGTGCCAGCAGTGAATTGGTGACTATGTACAATGAGCAGTTCTTC,TRBJ2-1,-,TRBV2,-
CASSSWVVKKETQYF,TGTGCCAGCAGCTCCTGGGTAGTAAAAAAAGAGACCCAGTACTTC,TRBJ2-5,-,TRBV7-8,few
CASSWTDTGELFF,TGCGCCAGCAGCTGGACAGACACCGGGGAGCTGTTTTTT,TRBJ2-2,-,TRBV5-1,-
CSGRGGGTDTQYF,TGCAGCGGCAGGGGGGGCGGCACAGATACGCAGTATTTT,TRBJ2-3,-,TRBV29-1,-
CASSLVGLYRLRVPDTQYF,TGTGCCAGCAGCTTAGTTGGCCTGTATAGACTAAGGGTCCCAGATACGCAGTATTTT,TRBJ2-3,-,TRBV7-2,-
CASRPFGQGASSPLHF,TGTGCCAGCAGACCGTTTGGACAGGGGGCAAGTTCACCCCTCCACTTT,TRBJ1-6,TRBD1,TRBV6-6,-
CASSQGLAGGHGELFF,TGTGCCAGCAGCCAAGGACTAGCGGGAGGACACGGGGAGCTGTTTTTT,TRBJ2-2,TRBD2,TRBV4-2,-
CASSPWGSNYGYTF,TGTGCCAGCAGCCCGTGGGGGTCGAACTATGGCTACACCTTC,TRBJ1-2,-,TRBV27,-
CASSPSRDGEGYGYTF,TGTGCCAGCAGCCCGAGCCGGGACGGGGAAGGGTATGGCTACACCTTC,TRBJ1-2,-,TRBV7-3,-
CASRPTTSGNDEQYF,TGTGCCAGTCGACCAACGACTAGCGGGAACGACGAGCAGTACTTC,TRBJ2-7,TRBD2,TRBV19,-
CASSLVGYEQYF,TGTGCCAGCAGCTTGGTGGGCTACGAGCAGTACTTC,TRBJ2-7,-,TRBV28,-
CASSTRDRASYEQYF,TGTGCCAGCAGTACGAGGGACAGGGCCTCCTACGAGCAGTACTTC,TRBJ2-7,TRBD1,TRBV28,-
CASSPGSGVRTEAFF,TGCGCCAGCAGCCCTGGCTCAGGGGTAAGGACTGAAGCTTTCTTT,TRBJ1-1,-,TRBV4-1,-
CASSSLGETQYF,TGTGCCAGCAGCTCTCTGGGCGAGACCCAGTACTTC,TRBJ2-5,-,TRBV28,-
CASSPGPGANVLTF,TGTGCCAGCTCTCCCGGACCTGGGGCCAACGTCCTGACTTTC,TRBJ2-6,-,TRBV6-6,-
CASSPTSNEQFF,TGTGCCAGCAGTCCGACTAGCAATGAGCAGTTCTTC,TRBJ2-1,-,TRBV6-8,-
CASSHSGQVNRNQPQHF,TGTGCCAGCAGCCACTCGGGGCAGGTGAATCGCAATCAGCCCCAGCATTTT,TRBJ1-5,-,TRBV11-3,-
CASSLGVGKTQYF,TGTGCCAGCAGCTTAGGCGTAGGGAAGACCCAGTACTTC,TRBJ2-5,-,TRBV7-9,-
CASSPTTGGAEQPQHF,TGCGCCAGCAGCCCAACGACAGGGGGCGCGGAGCAGCCCCAGCATTTT,TRBJ1-5,TRBD1,TRBV5-1,once
CASSQPGLSSYNEQFF,TGCGCCAGCAGCCAACCGGGACTCAGCTCCTACAATGAGCAGTTCTTC,TRBJ2-1,-,TRBV5-1,once